A single T cell receptor (beta chain) is shown here with its context. Original data processing: Amplifying reference gene primers gave estimates of nucleated cell counts. Clones were sequenced by immunoSEQ multiplex PCR, and TCRdb holds only the in-frame ones, with some missing. V, J and clone size are those of that table, while D and trimming were read from the DNA. In the table there are roughly 200,000 clones, 78% of which are singletons. The CDR3 extends over 20 amino acids. Germline-derived CDR1 and CDR2 are MDHEN and SYDVKM. Unmatched junction bases numbered 20, after V lost 5 bases and J lost 2 bases. This specimen belongs to a study of blood T cell repertoires in COVID-19. About the study: Acute-phase and convalescent COVID-19 samples originated in the United States, Italy and Spain.

The chain is built from TRBV28 and TRBJ2-3, with 9 bases aligning to TRBD2. The TCR originated in a woman aged 80 or over with active or convalescent COVID-19. The sequencing input was peripheral blood. This CDR3 is CASSKRQGQRRGGLTDTQYF. For the CDR3, the DNA is TGTGCCAGCAGTAAAAGACAGGGACAGAGGCGGGGGGGCCTCACAGATACGCAGTATTTT.